This TCR beta chain was sequenced during a study of technical replicates of blood from a handful of donors. The V segment lost 5 bases and the J segment 2 bases; nucleotides outside the gene matches: 5. This CDR3 is built from 15 residues. Germline CDR1 reads ENHRY; CDR2 reads SYGVKD. Profiling relied on immunoSEQ multiplex PCR, and the TCRdb table lists in-frame clones only, not all of them. The data contain approximately 60,000 clones, roughly 86% of them seen just once; the ten biggest clones take up around 5.5%. The TCR comes from a human donor in good health. Some clones in this sample may be carry-over from other donors' samples. What was sequenced was PBMCs. J is TRBJ2-7 and V is TRBV10-3; 11 nucleotides align to TRBD1. The CDR3 DNA follows: TGTGCCATCAGTAACCGGGACAGGGGGGCCTACGAGCAGTACTTC. It specifies CAISNRDRGAYEQYF.